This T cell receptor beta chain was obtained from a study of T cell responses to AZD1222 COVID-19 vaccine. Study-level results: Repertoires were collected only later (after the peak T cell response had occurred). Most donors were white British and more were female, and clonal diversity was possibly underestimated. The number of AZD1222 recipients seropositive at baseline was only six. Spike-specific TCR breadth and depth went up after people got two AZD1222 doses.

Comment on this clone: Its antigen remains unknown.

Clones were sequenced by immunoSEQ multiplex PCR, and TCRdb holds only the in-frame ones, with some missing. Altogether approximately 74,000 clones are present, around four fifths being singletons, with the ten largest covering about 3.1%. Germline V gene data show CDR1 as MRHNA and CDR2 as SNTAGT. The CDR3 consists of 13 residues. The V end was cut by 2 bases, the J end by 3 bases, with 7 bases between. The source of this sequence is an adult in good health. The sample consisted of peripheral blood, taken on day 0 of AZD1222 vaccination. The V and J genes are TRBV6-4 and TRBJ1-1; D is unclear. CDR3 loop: CASSDTEYTEAFF. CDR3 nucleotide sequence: TGTGCCAGCAGTGACACGGAATACACTGAAGCTTTCTTT.